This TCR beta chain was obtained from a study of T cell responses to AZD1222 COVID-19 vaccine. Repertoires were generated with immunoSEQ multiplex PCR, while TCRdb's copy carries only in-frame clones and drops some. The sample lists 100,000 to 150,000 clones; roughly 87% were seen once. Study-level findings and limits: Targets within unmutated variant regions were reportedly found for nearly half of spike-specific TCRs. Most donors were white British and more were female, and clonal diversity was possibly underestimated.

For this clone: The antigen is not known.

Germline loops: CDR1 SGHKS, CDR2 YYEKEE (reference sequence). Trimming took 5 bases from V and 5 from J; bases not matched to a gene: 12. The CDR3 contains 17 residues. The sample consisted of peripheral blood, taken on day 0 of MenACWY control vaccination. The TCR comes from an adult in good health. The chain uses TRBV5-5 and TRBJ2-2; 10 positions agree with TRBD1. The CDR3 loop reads CASRSPAGTGVTGELFF. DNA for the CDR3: TGTGCCAGCAGGTCCCCCGCGGGGACAGGGGTTACCGGGGAGCTGTTTTTT.